This TCR beta chain originates from a study of blood T cell repertoires in COVID-19 (TCRdb year 2020). At the level of the whole study: Samples from collaborators originated in the United States, Italy and Spain and spanned both the acute and convalescent phases of COVID-19. The material from the prospective study consisted of cDNA or gDNA derived from T cells, B-cell-depleted T cells, or PBMCs. The dataset comprised deeply sampled blood TCRbeta repertoires from subjects exposed to, actively infected with, or recovered from COVID-19. The repertoires were released in a freely available public database meant as a resource for research on the immune response to SARS-CoV-2. Samples were obtained from the ongoing ImmuneRACE study (first 160 participants) and from 1,254 subjects provided by 6 global collaborators. Nearly every sample came with metadata listing a de-identified subject ID, COVID-19 status, age in years and sex. Where available, HLA class I and class II types were obtained from metadata supplied by the sample provider rather than from assay-based typing. Broader findings and caveats from the paper: Clinical and demographic metadata were provided uncurated, with the amount varying by source and participant.

A second Seattle source provided samples from volunteer blood donors who had recovered from COVID-19. Each collaborating institution followed its own protocols to collect whole blood in K2EDTA tubes. For TCRbeta analysis, collaborator samples were shipped as frozen whole blood, as isolated PBMCs, or as DNA extracted from either sample type. Including cysteine and phenylalanine, the CDR3 has 16 amino acids. Only the CDR3 DNA is retained, 48 bases long and in frame from the first base. Per the germline V gene, SGHDN is the CDR1 and FVKESK is the CDR2. A distance of 21 bases separates the germline ends of V and J, which lose 8 bases and 5 bases respectively. TCRbeta CDR3 regions were amplified from genomic DNA using the immunoSEQ Assay, a bias-controlled multiplex PCR. The study's processing was this. Within the assay, amplification of reference gene primers was used to estimate how many nucleated cells each sample contained. Sequence reads were collapsed and filtered to measure the absolute abundance of every unique TCRbeta CDR3 rearrangement. Productive Simpson clonality was computed per sample as the square root of Simpson's diversity index over productive rearrangements. TCRdb retrieved this table from immuneACCESS and kept in-frame rearrangements only. Not all clones are present; in checked studies, unresolved V genes account for under half, and no reason is known for the remainder. The DNA gave D and trimming, while V, J and clone size come from that table. The sample table shows fewer than 300,000 clones, and around 90% are seen once. More than 0.95% of the sample rests with the top ten.

This clone has only a few counts. Its recognized antigen is unknown. Base qualities are not recorded, but no much larger clone differs from it by a single base. Recombination linked TRBV14 to TRBJ1-4; perhaps TRBD1 is the D gene, with 5 bases matching. What was sequenced was peripheral blood. The sequence came from a middle-aged woman who had recovered from COVID-19. The CDR3 region reads CASAPRAGTLNEKLFF. The nucleotide sequence is TGTGCCAGCGCCCCCCGGGCGGGGACCCTAAATGAAAAACTGTTTTTT.